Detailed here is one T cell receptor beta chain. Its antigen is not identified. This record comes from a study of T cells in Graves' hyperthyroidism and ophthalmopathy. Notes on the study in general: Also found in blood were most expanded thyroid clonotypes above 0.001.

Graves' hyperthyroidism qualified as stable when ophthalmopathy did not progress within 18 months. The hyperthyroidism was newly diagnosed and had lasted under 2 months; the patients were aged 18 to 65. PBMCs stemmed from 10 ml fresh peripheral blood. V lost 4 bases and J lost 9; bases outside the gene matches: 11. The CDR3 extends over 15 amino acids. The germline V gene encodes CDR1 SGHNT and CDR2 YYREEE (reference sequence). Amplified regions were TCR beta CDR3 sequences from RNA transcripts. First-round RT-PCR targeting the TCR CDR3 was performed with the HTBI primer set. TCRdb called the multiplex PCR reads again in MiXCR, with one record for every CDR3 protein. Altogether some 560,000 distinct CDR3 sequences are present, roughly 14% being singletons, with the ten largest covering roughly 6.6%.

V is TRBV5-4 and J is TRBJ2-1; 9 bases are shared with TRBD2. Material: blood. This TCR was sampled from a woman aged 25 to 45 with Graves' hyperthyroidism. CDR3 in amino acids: CASSPAGSGSPEQFF. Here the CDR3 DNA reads TGTGCCAGCAGCCCCGCGGGTAGCGGGAGCCCTGAGCAGTTCTTC.